These T cell receptor beta chains were read from a single sample in a study of cytomegalovirus exposure and HLA in healthy donors. TCRdb's copy holds only in-frame clones and misses some; the assay was immunoSEQ multiplex PCR. The profile shows a few hundred thousand clones, under 80% of them singletons. Input material: PBMCs. The receptor source for this set is a female donor in good health and CMV-seronegative. Each CDR3 is given with its conserved first and last residue. A D gene is named only where the DNA matches it firmly. Expanded clones get a size class; other rows say once, few or many, or leave the size out.

DNA: TGTGCCAGCACAGGGACAGGGGACTACGAGCAGTACTTC
CDR3: CASTGTGDYEQYF
size: -
V: TRBV2
J: TRBJ2-7
D: TRBD1

DNA: TGTGCCAGCGTTTCGGGGATGGCAGGTCGCACAGATACGCAGTATTTT
CDR3: CASVSGMAGRTDTQYF
size: -
V: TRBV27
J: TRBJ2-3
D: -

DNA: TGTGCCAGCAGTTACTCGAACAGGGGAGATCAGCCCCAGCATTTT
CDR3: CASSYSNRGDQPQHF
size: -
V: TRBV6-5
J: TRBJ1-5
D: TRBD1

DNA: TGTGCCAGCAGCCAAGATCCAATAGGACTAGCGGGAGTTTACGAGCAGTACTTC
CDR3: CASSQDPIGLAGVYEQYF
size: few
V: TRBV4-2
J: TRBJ2-7
D: TRBD2

DNA: TGTGCCAGCAGCTTGGGTAGCGGGGCAACCGGGGAGCTGTTTTTT
CDR3: CASSLGSGATGELFF
size: once
V: TRBV7-6
J: TRBJ2-2
D: TRBD2

DNA: TGTGCCTTCCCGATCAGGGACAGGGGGCGGCTCGAGAAGCGGTACAATGAGCAGTTCTTC
CDR3: CAFPIRDRGRLEKRYNEQFF
size: few
V: TRBV30
J: TRBJ2-1
D: TRBD1

DNA: TGTGCCAGCAGTTTATTGGTGCGTGGACAGGGCACAGATACGCAGTATTTT
CDR3: CASSLLVRGQGTDTQYF
size: few
V: TRBV27
J: TRBJ2-3
D: TRBD1

DNA: TGTGCCAGCAGAACCGGGACTAGCGGGGCAGATACGCAGTATTTT
CDR3: CASRTGTSGADTQYF
size: -
V: TRBV5-4
J: TRBJ2-3
D: TRBD2

DNA: TGCTCCGAGAGACTAGCGGGTGGGGCCTCCTACGAGCAGTACTTC
CDR3: CSERLAGGASYEQYF
size: -
V: TRBV10-1
J: TRBJ2-7
D: TRBD2

DNA: TGCGCCAGCAGCATCCGGACAGAAACCTACGAGCAGTACTTC
CDR3: CASSIRTETYEQYF
size: -
V: TRBV5-1
J: TRBJ2-7
D: -

DNA: TGTGCCAGCAGTGCCACTCCGGATGGCTACACCTTC
CDR3: CASSATPDGYTF
size: -
V: TRBV27
J: TRBJ1-2
D: -

DNA: TGTGCCTGGGGGGGACAGGGGATCTCTGAAGCTTTCTTT
CDR3: CAWGGQGISEAFF
size: -
V: TRBV30
J: TRBJ1-1
D: TRBD1

DNA: TGTGCCAGCAGCAAATCGTCTAGCGGGAGGGACCACGAGCAGTACTTC
CDR3: CASSKSSSGRDHEQYF
size: -
V: TRBV21-1
J: TRBJ2-7
D: -

DNA: TGTGCCAGCGGAGGGGGGGAAGGGGGTGGCACTGAAGCTTTCTTT
CDR3: CASGGGEGGGTEAFF
size: -
V: TRBV9
J: TRBJ1-1
D: -

DNA: TGTGCCAGCAGTGAAGGTACAGGCCCTATCGGAGCTTTCTTT
CDR3: CASSEGTGPIGAFF
size: -
V: TRBV6-5
J: TRBJ1-1
D: -

DNA: TGCGCCAGCAGCTTGGCCACGGACAGGACCTACGAGCAGTACTTC
CDR3: CASSLATDRTYEQYF
size: -
V: TRBV5-1
J: TRBJ2-7
D: TRBD1

DNA: TGTGCCAGCAGCCCGGGGAGCGGGCCTTACCAAGAGACCCAGTACTTC
CDR3: CASSPGSGPYQETQYF
size: -
V: TRBV5-8
J: TRBJ2-5
D: -

DNA: TGTGCCAGCAGTGCGACCTCAGGGGGCGTCGATGAAAAACTGTTTTTT
CDR3: CASSATSGGVDEKLFF
size: -
V: TRBV6-1
J: TRBJ1-4
D: TRBD1

DNA: TGTGCCAGCAGCCCCCTTGGAACGGGATCTGTCGGCGAGCAGTACTTC
CDR3: CASSPLGTGSVGEQYF
size: -
V: TRBV9
J: TRBJ2-7
D: -

DNA: TGCGCCAGCAGCCAAGGTGGGCTAGCGGGGGTGTACTTC
CDR3: CASSQGGLAGVYF
size: -
V: TRBV4-1
J: TRBJ2-7
D: TRBD2

DNA: TGTGCCACTGGGGGGGACAAGGGAGCCCTTCCCTATGGCTACACCTTC
CDR3: CATGGDKGALPYGYTF
size: -
V: TRBV19
J: TRBJ1-2
D: -

DNA: TGTGCCAGCAGTTACTCGACAGTTACTGGAAACACCATATATTTT
CDR3: CASSYSTVTGNTIYF
size: few
V: TRBV6-6
J: TRBJ1-3
D: -

DNA: TGTGCCAGCAGAACTCCGGGACTAGCGACTAAAAGCTCCTACGAGCAGTACTTC
CDR3: CASRTPGLATKSSYEQYF
size: -
V: TRBV28
J: TRBJ2-7
D: TRBD2

DNA: TGTGCCAGCAGTTTGTCGGGGGACCCCGGGGAGCTGTTTTTT
CDR3: CASSLSGDPGELFF
size: -
V: TRBV27
J: TRBJ2-2
D: -